The following is a T cell receptor (beta chain) sequence with its context. The CDR3 has 17 residues. Germline V lookup: CDR1 MDHEN, CDR2 SYDVKM. The ends lost 7 bases at V and 3 bases at J; junction bases unmatched: 8. The data belong to a study of blood T cell repertoires in COVID-19. Background on the study: Nucleic acid was either cDNA or gDNA, and it came from T cells, B-cell-depleted T cells, or PBMCs.

Per the original data handling: Estimation of nucleated cell counts was performed using reference gene primer amplification. Assay used: immunoSEQ multiplex PCR; TCRdb lists only in-frame clones, some missing. V and J calls and clone size are those listed in that table; D and trimming were worked out from the DNA. The table shows about 300,000 clones, with around nine tenths occurring only once. In terms of age and location, participants ranged from roughly 18 to 95 years and lived in approximately 26 US areas. People in the exposed group encountered a COVID-19 case within 2 weeks before entering the study.

The origin of this receptor is a woman between 45 and 65 years old who had been exposed to COVID-19. V usage is TRBV28 and J usage is TRBJ1-6; 11 bases match TRBD1. Sequencing was done on a sample of PBMCs or T cells enriched from blood (not recorded which). As DNA, the CDR3 is TGTGCCAGCAACGGGGGACAGGGGGTTTTCTATAATTCACCCCTCCACTTT. This encodes CASNGGQGVFYNSPLHF.